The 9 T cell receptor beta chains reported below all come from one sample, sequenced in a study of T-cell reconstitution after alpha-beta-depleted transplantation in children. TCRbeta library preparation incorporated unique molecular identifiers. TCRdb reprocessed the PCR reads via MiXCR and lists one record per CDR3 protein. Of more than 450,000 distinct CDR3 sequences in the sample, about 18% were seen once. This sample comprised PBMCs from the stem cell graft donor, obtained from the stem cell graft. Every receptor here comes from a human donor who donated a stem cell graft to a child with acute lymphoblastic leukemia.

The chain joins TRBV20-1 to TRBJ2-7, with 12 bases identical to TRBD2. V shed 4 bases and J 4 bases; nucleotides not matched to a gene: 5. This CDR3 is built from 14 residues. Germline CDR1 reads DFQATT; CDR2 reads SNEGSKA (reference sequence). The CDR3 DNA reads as TGCAGTGCTACCGCCGGGACTAGCGGGTACGAGCAGTACTTC. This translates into CSATAGTSGYEQYF.

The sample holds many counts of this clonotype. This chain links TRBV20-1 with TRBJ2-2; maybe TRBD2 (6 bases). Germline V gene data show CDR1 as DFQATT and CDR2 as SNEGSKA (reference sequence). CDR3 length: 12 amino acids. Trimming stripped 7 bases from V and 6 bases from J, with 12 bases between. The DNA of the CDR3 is TGCAGTGTCCCCACGGGGGCCGGGGAGCTGTTTTTT. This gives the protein CSVPTGAGELFF.

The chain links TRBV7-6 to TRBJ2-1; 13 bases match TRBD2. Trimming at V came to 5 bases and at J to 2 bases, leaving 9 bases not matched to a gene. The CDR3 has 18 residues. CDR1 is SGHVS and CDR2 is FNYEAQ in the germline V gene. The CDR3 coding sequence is TGTGCCAGCAGCCCCGCCCTAGGGACTAGCGGGACCTACAATGAGCAGTTCTTC. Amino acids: CASSPALGTSGTYNEQFF.

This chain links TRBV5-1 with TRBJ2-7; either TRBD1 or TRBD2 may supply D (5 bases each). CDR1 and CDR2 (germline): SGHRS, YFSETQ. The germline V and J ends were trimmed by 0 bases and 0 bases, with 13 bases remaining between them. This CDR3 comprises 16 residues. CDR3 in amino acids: CASSLAKVGGSYEQYF. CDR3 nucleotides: TGCGCCAGCAGCTTGGCGAAGGTTGGGGGCTCCTACGAGCAGTACTTC.

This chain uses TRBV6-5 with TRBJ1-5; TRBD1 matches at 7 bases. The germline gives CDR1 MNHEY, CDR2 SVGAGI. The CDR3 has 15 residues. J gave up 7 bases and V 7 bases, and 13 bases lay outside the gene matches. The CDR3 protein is CASINRGRGAQPQHF. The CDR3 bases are TGTGCCAGCATTAACAGGGGCAGGGGGGCCCAGCCCCAGCATTTT.

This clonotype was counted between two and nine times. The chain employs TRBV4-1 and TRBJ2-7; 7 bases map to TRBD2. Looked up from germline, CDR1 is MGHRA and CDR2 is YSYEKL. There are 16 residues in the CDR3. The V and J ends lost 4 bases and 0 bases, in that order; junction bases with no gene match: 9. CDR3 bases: TGCGCCAGCAGCCCTCGGGAGGCCAGGGACTCCTACGAGCAGTACTTC. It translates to CASSPREARDSYEQYF.

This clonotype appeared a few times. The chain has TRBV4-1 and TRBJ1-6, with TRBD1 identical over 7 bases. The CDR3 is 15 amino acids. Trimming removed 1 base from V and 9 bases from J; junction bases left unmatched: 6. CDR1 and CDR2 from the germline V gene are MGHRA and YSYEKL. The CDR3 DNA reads TGCGCCAGCAGCCAAGCGGGACAGTTTCCTTCACCCCTCCACTTT. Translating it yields CASSQAGQFPSPLHF.

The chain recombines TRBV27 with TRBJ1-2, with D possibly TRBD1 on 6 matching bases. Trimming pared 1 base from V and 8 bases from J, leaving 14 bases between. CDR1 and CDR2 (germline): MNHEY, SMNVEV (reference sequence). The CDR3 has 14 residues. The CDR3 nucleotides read TGTGCCAGCAGTTTATGGGGGGCGTTGGGCGGCTACACCTTC. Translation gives CASSLWGALGGYTF.

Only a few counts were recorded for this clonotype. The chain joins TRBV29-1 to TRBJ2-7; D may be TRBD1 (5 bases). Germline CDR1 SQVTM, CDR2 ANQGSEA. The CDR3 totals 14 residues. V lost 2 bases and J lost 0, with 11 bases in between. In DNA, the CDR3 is TGCAGCGTTGAAACAGGAAAGGGCTCCTACGAGCAGTACTTC. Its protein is CSVETGKGSYEQYF.